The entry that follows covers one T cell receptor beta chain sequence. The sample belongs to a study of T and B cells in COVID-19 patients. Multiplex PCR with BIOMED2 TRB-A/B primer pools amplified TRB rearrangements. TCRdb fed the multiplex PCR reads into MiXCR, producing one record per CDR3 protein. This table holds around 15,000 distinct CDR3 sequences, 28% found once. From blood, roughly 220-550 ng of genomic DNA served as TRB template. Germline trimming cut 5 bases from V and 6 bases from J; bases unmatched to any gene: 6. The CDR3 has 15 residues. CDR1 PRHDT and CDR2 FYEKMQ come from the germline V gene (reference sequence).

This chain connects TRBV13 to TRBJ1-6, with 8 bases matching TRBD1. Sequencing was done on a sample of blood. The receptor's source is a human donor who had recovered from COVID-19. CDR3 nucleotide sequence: TGTGCCAGCAGCCAGCCCGGACAGGGTAATTCACCCCTCCACTTT. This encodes CASSQPGQGNSPLHF.